One TCR beta chain is described in this entry. The antigen is undetermined. One junction end disagrees with the germline gene, perhaps due to a read error. Blood CD4+ CD25-low CD127-high conventional T cells supplied the genomic DNA template. This entry comes from a study of regulatory and conventional T cells in RAG deficiency. Germline CDR1 reads SGHTA; CDR2 reads FQGNSA. The CDR3 loop spans 15 amino acids. Study results and caveats: RAG-deficient patients showed markedly lower Shannon entropy and higher Simpson indices than control T-cell subsets. Shorter CDR3s in all patient subsets; >90% Treg-Tconv overlap in Omenn.

Generated by immunoSEQ multiplex PCR, the TCRdb table keeps only in-frame clones and is missing some. The repertoire holds about 30,000 clones, with about 96% as singletons. This same sample was also taken into another study, of regulatory T cells. As reported in that work: The primer mix had 52 TRBV and 13 TRBJ primers. Regulatory T cells showed the strongest V-J pair restriction and V/J gene skewing among patient repertoires.

Sequencing used CD25- CD4+ T cells sorted from blood. The V gene is TRBV7-2, the J gene TRBJ2-4, with 12 bases lining up with TRBD2. The clonotype comes from a human donor in good health. The CDR3 region has the DNA TGTGCCAGCAGCCTAGCGGGGGGGCCCAGAAACATTCAGTACTTC. The encoded protein is CASSLAGGPRNIQYF. The full variable domain, its missing parts supplied by reference TRBV7-2 and TRBJ2-4, is GAGVSQSPSNKVTEKGKDVELRCDPISGHTALYWYRQSLGQGLEFLIYFQGNSAPDKSGLPSDRFSAERTGGSVSTLTIQRTQQEDSAVYLCASSLAGGPRNIQYFGAGTRLSVL.